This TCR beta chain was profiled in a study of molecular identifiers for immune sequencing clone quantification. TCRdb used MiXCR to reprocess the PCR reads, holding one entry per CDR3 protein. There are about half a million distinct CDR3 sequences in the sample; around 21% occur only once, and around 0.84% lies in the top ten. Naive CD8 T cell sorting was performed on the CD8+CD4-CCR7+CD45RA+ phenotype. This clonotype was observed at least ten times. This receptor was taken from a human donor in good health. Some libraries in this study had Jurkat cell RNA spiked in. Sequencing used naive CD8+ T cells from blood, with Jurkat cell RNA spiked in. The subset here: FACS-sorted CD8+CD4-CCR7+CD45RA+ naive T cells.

CDR3 nucleotide sequence: TGTGCCAGCAGCCAAATTGGTCTGCTCGGGGGTGCGGACACTGAAGCTTTCTTT. Its translation is CASSQIGLLGGADTEAFF. The genes are TRBV16 and TRBJ1-1; weak D call: TRBD1 (5 bases). The CDR3 length is 18 residues. V gave up 2 bases and J gave up 3 bases, with 22 bases separating them. Germline CDR1 reads KGHSY; CDR2 reads FQNENV.